This TCR beta chain was sequenced for a study of neoadjuvant anti-PD-1 for oral cavity cancer. General observations from the study: With three patients per group, TCR findings need larger cohorts.

Blood libraries mostly used around 0.45 ug genomic DNA, six replicates each. Clones were read by immunoSEQ multiplex PCR, and TCRdb kept only the in-frame ones, dropping some. The sample contains over 65,000 clones, 86% of which appear only once. As for time point: after neoadjuvant nivolumab, at surgical resection. For this clone: Its target is not known.

Sample: PBMCs, taken after nivolumab (anti-PD-1) treatment. This TCR was sampled from a person aged 40 to 85 with oral cavity squamous cell carcinoma.

CDR3 in amino acids: CASSLGGYEQYF. For the CDR3, the DNA is TGTGCCAGCAGTTTAGGGGGGTACGAGCAGTACTTC. This chain joins TRBV27 and TRBJ2-7; possibly TRBD2 for D (6 bases). From germline, CDR1 is MNHEY and CDR2 SMNVEV (reference sequence). The CDR3 is made up of 12 amino acids. Deletions cut 2 bases from V and 4 bases from J, with 6 bases between.